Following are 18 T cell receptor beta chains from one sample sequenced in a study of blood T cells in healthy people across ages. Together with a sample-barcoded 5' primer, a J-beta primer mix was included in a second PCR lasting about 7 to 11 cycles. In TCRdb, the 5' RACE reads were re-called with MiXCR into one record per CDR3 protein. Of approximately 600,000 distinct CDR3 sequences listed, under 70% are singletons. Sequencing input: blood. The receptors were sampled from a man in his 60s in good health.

The CDR3 sequence: CSVLDRGPTDTQYF. The CDR3 DNA reads TGCAGCGTTCTGGACAGGGGACCCACAGATACGCAGTATTTT. The rearrangement uses TRBV29-1 and TRBJ2-3; 9 bases line up with TRBD1. Germline-derived CDR1 and CDR2 are SQVTM and ANQGSEA. The CDR3 has 14 residues. Losses at the gene ends were 5 bases for V and 2 bases for J; bases not matched to a gene: 5.

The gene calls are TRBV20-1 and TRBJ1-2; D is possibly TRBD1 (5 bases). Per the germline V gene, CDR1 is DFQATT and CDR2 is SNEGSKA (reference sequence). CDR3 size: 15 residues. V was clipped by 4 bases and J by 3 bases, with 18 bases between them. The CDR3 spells CSAIQTGGTYYGYTF. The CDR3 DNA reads TGCAGTGCTATTCAGACGGGGGGGACCTACTATGGCTACACCTTC.

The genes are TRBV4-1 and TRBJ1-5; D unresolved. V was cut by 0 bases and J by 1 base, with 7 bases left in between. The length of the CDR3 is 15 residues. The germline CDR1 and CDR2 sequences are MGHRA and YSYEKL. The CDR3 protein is CASSQERWSNQPQHF. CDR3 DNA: TGCGCCAGCAGCCAAGAGCGGTGGAGCAATCAGCCCCAGCATTTT.

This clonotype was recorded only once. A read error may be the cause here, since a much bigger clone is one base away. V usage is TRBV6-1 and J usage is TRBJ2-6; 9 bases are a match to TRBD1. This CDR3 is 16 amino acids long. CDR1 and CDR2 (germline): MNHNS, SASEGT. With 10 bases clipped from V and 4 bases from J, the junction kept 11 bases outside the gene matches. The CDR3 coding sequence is TGTGCCACCGGGGACAGGGCTGGCACAGGGGCCAACGTCCTGACTTTC. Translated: CATGDRAGTGANVLTF.

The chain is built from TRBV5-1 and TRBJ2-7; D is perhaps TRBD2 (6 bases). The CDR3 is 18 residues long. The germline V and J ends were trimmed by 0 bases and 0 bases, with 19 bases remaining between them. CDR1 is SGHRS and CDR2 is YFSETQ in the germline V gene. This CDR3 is CASSLAGGAGKGSYEQYF. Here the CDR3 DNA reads TGCGCCAGCAGCTTGGCCGGCGGGGCCGGGAAGGGCTCCTACGAGCAGTACTTC.

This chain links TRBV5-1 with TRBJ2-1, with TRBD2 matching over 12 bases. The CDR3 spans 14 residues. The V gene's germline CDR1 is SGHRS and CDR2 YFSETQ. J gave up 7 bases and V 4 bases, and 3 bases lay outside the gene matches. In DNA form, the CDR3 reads TGCGCCAGCAGCATCGGGACTAGCGGGAATGAGCAGTTCTTC. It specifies CASSIGTSGNEQFF.

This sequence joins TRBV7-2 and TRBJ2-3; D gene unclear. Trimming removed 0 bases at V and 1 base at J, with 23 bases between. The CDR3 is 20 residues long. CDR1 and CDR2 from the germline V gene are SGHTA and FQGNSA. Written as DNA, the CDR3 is TGTGCCAGCAGCTTAGCCCTCCCAACTGGGTCTGGTCTGGGCACAGATACGCAGTATTTT. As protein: CASSLALPTGSGLGTDTQYF.

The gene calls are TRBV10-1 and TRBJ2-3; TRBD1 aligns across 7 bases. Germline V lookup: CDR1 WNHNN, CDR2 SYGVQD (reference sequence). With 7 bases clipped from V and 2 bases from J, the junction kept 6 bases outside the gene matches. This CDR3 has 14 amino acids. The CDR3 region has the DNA TGCGCCAGCAAGAGGGACAGCAACACAGATACGCAGTATTTT. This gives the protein CASKRDSNTDTQYF.

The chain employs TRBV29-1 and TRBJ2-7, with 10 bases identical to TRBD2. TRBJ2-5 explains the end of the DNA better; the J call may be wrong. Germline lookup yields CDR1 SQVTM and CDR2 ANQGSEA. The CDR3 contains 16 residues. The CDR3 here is CSVEGNKREGLETQYF. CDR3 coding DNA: TGCAGCGTTGAGGGGAATAAGCGGGAGGGTTTGGAGACCCAGTACTTC.

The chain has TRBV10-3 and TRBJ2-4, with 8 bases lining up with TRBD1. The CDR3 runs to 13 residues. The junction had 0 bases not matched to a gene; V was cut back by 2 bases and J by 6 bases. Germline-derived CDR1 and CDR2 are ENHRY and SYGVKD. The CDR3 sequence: CAISEGQGNIQYF. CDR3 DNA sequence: TGTGCCATCAGTGAGGGACAGGGAAACATTCAGTACTTC.

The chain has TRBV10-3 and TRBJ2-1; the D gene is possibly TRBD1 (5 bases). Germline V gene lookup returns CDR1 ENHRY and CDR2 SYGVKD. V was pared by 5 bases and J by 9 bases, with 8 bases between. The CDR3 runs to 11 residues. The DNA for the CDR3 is TGTGCCATCAGTCAAGGGGTTGAGCAGTTCTTC. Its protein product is CAISQGVEQFF.

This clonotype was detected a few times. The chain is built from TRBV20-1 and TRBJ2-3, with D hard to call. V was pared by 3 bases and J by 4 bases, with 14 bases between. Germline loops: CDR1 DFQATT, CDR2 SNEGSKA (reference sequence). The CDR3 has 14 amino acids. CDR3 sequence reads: CSASWAVVPDTQYF. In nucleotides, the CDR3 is TGCAGTGCTAGTTGGGCGGTAGTGCCAGATACGCAGTATTTT.

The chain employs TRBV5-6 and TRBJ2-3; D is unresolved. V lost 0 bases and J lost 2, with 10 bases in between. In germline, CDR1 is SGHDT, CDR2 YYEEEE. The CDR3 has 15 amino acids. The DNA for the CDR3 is TGTGCCAGCAGCTTGGGCCAGTTCCTCACAGATACGCAGTATTTT. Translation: CASSLGQFLTDTQYF.

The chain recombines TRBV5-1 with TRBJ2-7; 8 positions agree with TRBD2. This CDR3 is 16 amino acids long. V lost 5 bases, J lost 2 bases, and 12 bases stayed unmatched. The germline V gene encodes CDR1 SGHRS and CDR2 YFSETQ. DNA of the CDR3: TGCGCCAGCAGGGTCCAAGACGGGGGGGTAACCTACGAGCAGTACTTC. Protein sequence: CASRVQDGGVTYEQYF.

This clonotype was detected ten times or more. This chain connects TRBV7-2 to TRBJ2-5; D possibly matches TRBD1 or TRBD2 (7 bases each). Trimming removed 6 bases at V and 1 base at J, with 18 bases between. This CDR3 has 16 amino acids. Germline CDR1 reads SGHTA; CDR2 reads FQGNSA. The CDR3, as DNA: TGTGCCAGCAGGCAATGGGGGGGACAGTCCCAAGAGACCCAGTACTTC. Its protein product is CASRQWGGQSQETQYF.

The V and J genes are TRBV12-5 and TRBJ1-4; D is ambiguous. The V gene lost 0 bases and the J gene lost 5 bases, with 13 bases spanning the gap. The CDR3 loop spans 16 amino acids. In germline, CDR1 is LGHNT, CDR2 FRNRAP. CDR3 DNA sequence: TGTGCTAGTGGTTTGGTAGAGGGTCAGGTAAATGAAAAACTGTTTTTT. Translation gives CASGLVEGQVNEKLFF.

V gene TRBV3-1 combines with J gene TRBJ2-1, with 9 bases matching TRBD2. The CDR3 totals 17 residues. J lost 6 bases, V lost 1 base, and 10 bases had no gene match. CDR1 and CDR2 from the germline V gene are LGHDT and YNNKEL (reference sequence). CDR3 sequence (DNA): TGTGCCAGCAGCCAAGGGGCCAGGCTAGCGGGGACCAATGAGCAGTTCTTC. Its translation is CASSQGARLAGTNEQFF.

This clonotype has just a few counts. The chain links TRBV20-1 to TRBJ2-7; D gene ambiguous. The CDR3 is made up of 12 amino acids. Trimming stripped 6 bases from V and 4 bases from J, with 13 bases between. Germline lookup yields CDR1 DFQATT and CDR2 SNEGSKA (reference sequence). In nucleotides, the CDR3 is TGCAGTGCCCCAACCCGGCAGTACGAGCAGTACTTC. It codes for CSAPTRQYEQYF.